The 21 T cell receptor beta chains listed next were all sequenced from one sample in a study of control samples from healthy donors and cancer patients. Libraries were prepared by immunoSEQ multiplex PCR; TCRdb keeps only in-frame clonotypes and omits some of them. The sample includes 40,000 to 45,000 clones, over 65% of them seen just once. The sequenced sample consisted of formalin-fixed, paraffin-embedded tissue. The receptors shown here come from a male donor with melanoma.

This clone ranks as large (0.1 to 1%). This rearrangement joins TRBV4-1 to TRBJ1-5; D may be TRBD1 (5 bases). Germline V gives CDR1 MGHRA, CDR2 YSYEKL. V lost 3 bases and J lost 4, with 13 bases in between. This CDR3 spans 15 amino acids. DNA for the CDR3: TGCGCCAGCAGCCAGGTCCAGGGAACGAATCAGCCCCAGCATTTT. Translating it yields CASSQVQGTNQPQHF.

The rearrangement uses TRBV2 and TRBJ2-7; TRBD2 matches at 10 bases. The CDR3 spans 14 residues. Germline V gives CDR1 SNHLY, CDR2 FYNNEI. Losses at the gene ends were 4 bases for V and 5 bases for J; bases not matched to a gene: 5. For the CDR3, the DNA is TGTGCCAGCAGTGTCCTAGCGGGAGAGGACGAGCAGTACTTC. It codes for CASSVLAGEDEQYF.

The V and J genes are TRBV7-2 and TRBJ2-1; 8 bases match TRBD1. This CDR3 is 15 amino acids long. Looked up from germline, CDR1 is SGHTA and CDR2 is FQGNSA. V shed 6 bases and J 7 bases; nucleotides not matched to a gene: 11. The CDR3: CASSPVAGGWNEQFF. The CDR3 nucleotides read TGTGCCAGCAGTCCTGTGGCAGGGGGCTGGAATGAGCAGTTCTTC.

This chain uses TRBV10-2 with TRBJ1-6; 7 bases line up with TRBD1. After removal of 6 bases from V and 9 bases from J, the junction contained 14 bases not matched to a gene. This CDR3 has 16 amino acids. Germline V gene sequence: CDR1 WSHSY, CDR2 SAAADI. The CDR3 sequence is CASSRTGLEWASPLHF. DNA for the CDR3: TGCGCCAGCAGCCGGACAGGTTTGGAGTGGGCTTCACCCCTCCACTTT.

V usage is TRBV7-9 and J usage is TRBJ2-7, with a tentative D call TRBD2 (6 bases). This CDR3 contains 13 residues. CDR1 is SEHNR, CDR2 FQNEAQ, per germline (reference sequence). V lost 10 bases and J 7 bases, leaving 20 bases between the germline ends. The CDR3 coding sequence is TGTGCCATCCTCGGACCCACGGGGGTGGAGCAGTACTTC. This encodes CAILGPTGVEQYF.

Comment on this clone: With a much larger clone just one base away, this may be a read error. The genes are TRBV19 and TRBJ2-5; 8 bases agree with TRBD2. Germline V CDR1 and CDR2: LNHDA, SQIVND (reference sequence). V lost 8 bases, J lost 5 bases, and 4 bases stayed unmatched. The CDR3 covers 12 residues. The CDR3 is CASRLASETQYF. The CDR3 DNA follows: TGTGCCAGTCGACTAGCGAGTGAGACCCAGTACTTC.

CDR3 region: CASSMTSGATGELFF. The DNA of the CDR3 is TGTGCCAGCAGTATGACTAGCGGGGCGACCGGGGAGCTGTTTTTT. V gene TRBV5-4 combines with J gene TRBJ2-2, with TRBD2 matching over 11 bases. V lost 5 bases and J lost 5; bases outside the gene matches: 5. This CDR3 region has 15 residues. CDR1 is SGHNT and CDR2 is YYREEE in the germline V gene (reference sequence). The full variable domain, in which reference TRBV5-4 and TRBJ2-2 provide the parts outside the CDR3, is ETGVTQSPTHLIKTRGQQVTLRCSSQSGHNTVSWYQQALGQGPQFIFQYYREEENGRGNFPPRFSGLQFPNYSSELNVNALELDDSALYLCASSMTSGATGELFFGEGSRLTVL.

The genes are TRBV5-1 and TRBJ1-5, with TRBD1 identical over 7 bases. The CDR3 runs 15 residues. Germline CDR1 SGHRS, CDR2 YFSETQ. The ends lost 4 bases at V and 9 bases at J; junction bases unmatched: 13. CDR3 sequence (DNA): TGCGCCAGCAGCCCGGGACAGTGGCCGGGGTGGCCCCAGCATTTT. This gives the protein CASSPGQWPGWPQHF.

The CDR3 DNA sequence: TGTGCCAGCAGCCCCCGGGACAGGGGCACAGATACGCAGTATTTT. Its translation: CASSPRDRGTDTQYF. This sequence joins TRBV5-4 and TRBJ2-3, with 9 bases identical to TRBD1. CDR1 and CDR2 from the germline V gene are SGHNT and YYREEE (reference sequence). V was clipped by 4 bases and J by 1 base; unmatched bases: 4. The CDR3 is 15 amino acids.

The chain has TRBV28 and TRBJ1-3; D may be TRBD1 (6 bases). The V end lost 2 bases, the J end lost 2 bases, and 10 bases lay between the germline ends. Germline loops: CDR1 MDHEN, CDR2 SYDVKM. There are 15 residues in the CDR3. The CDR3 reads CASSLPNRAGNTIYF. The CDR3 region has the DNA TGTGCCAGCAGTTTACCAAACAGGGCTGGAAACACCATATATTTT.

V and J are TRBV20-1 and TRBJ1-1; D might be TRBD1 (5 bases). The CDR3 has 13 residues. The ends were cut back, 5 bases at V and 0 bases at J, with 10 bases in the middle. Germline V gene sequence: CDR1 DFQATT, CDR2 SNEGSKA (reference sequence). The CDR3 bases are TGCAGTGCTGGTGAACAGGTGAACACTGAAGCTTTCTTT. It codes for CSAGEQVNTEAFF.

The chain couples TRBV21-1 to TRBJ2-7. TRBV21-1 is assigned pseudogene status. CDR3 size: 15 residues. CDR3 nucleotides: TGTGCCAGCAGCAGATGGGGGAAGCGGAACTACGAGCAGTACTTC. Its protein is CASSRWGKRNYEQYF.

This chain links TRBV29-1 with TRBJ1-1, with D possibly being TRBD1 (6 bases). The V end was cut by 1 base, the J end by 3 bases, with 12 bases between. Germline CDR1 is SQVTM and CDR2 is ANQGSEA. The CDR3 spans 14 residues. The CDR3 DNA is TGCAGCGTTGAAGGCTCGGGGGCGGACACTGAAGCTTTCTTT. It is translated as CSVEGSGADTEAFF. The full variable domain, with the rest looked up from reference TRBV29-1 and TRBJ1-1, is SAVISQKPSRDICQRGTSLTIQCQVDSQVTMMFWYRQQPGQSLTLIATANQGSEATYESGFVIDKFPISRPNLTFSTLTVSNMSPEDSSIYLCSVEGSGADTEAFFGQGTRLTVV.

The chain uses TRBV11-2 and TRBJ2-7, with D perhaps TRBD2 (6 bases). Trimming pared 4 bases from V and 7 bases from J, leaving 8 bases between. Germline CDR1 SGHAT, CDR2 FQNNGV. CDR3 length: 11 amino acids. The CDR3 spells CASSYRGEQYF. CDR3 DNA sequence: TGTGCCAGCAGCTACCGGGGGGAGCAGTACTTC.

The J gene is TRBJ1-1, the V gene TRBV30; D remains unclear. The V and J ends lost 3 bases and 0 bases respectively, with 14 bases between them. Germline CDR1 and CDR2: GTSNPN and SVGIG (reference sequence). The CDR3 extends over 15 amino acids. The CDR3 sequence: CAWRELREMNTEAFF. The CDR3 nucleotides are TGTGCCTGGAGGGAACTTCGGGAGATGAACACTGAAGCTTTCTTT.

The chain has TRBV6-6 and TRBJ2-7, with D unclear. CDR1 is MNHNY and CDR2 is SVGAGI in the germline V gene (reference sequence). Trimming stripped 3 bases from V and 0 bases from J, with 9 bases between. The length of the CDR3 is 14 residues. CDR3 bases: TGTGCCAGCAGTTATCGGGCGGCCTCCTACGAGCAGTACTTC. The encoded protein is CASSYRAASYEQYF.

The rearrangement links TRBV9 to TRBJ2-3; a weak D match, TRBD2 (6 bases). CDR1 is SGDLS and CDR2 is YYNGEE in the germline V gene. The V end lost 0 bases, the J end lost 10 bases, and 12 bases lay between the germline ends. This CDR3 has 13 amino acids. The CDR3 bases are TGTGCCAGCAGCGTAGCTCCGGGAGAAGCGCAGTATTTT. This codes for CASSVAPGEAQYF.

The V call is TRBV18, the J call TRBJ1-2; possibly TRBD1 for D (6 bases). V lost 0 bases to trimming and J lost 4 bases, with 18 bases between them. Germline CDR1 reads KGHSH; CDR2 reads LQKENI. This CDR3 comprises 17 residues. The CDR3 loop is CASSPPGVGGTGYGYTF. Here the CDR3 DNA reads TGTGCCAGCTCACCACCGGGAGTGGGGGGCACAGGCTATGGCTACACCTTC.

V and J are TRBV6-1 and TRBJ2-7, with TRBD2 matching over 11 bases. Germline V lookup: CDR1 MNHNS, CDR2 SASEGT. CDR3 length: 17 amino acids. Trimming took 3 bases from V and 4 from J; bases not matched to a gene: 11. The CDR3 DNA is TGTGCCAGCAGTGACGAGTCCTTCCTAGCGGGAGGTTACGAGCAGTACTTC. Residues: CASSDESFLAGGYEQYF.

V is TRBV12-3 or TRBV12-4 and J is TRBJ2-7; D unclear. Deletions cut 3 bases from V and 6 bases from J, with 9 bases between. The CDR3 sequence is 12 residues long. CDR3 sequence (DNA): TGTGCCAGCAGTTTTGGTGGGCTCGAGCAGTACTTC. It yields the protein CASSFGGLEQYF.

CDR3 bases: TGTGCCAGCAGCTTAGTGGCGGGGGCCTCCTACAATGAGCAGTTCTTC. Encoded protein: CASSLVAGASYNEQFF. The chain is built from TRBV11-3 and TRBJ2-1, with D possibly matching TRBD2 (7 bases). Deletions cut 1 base from V and 0 bases from J, with 10 bases between. The V gene's germline CDR1 is SGHNT and CDR2 YENEEA. The CDR3 covers 16 residues.